A selection of T cell receptor beta chains follows, all from one sample in a study of T cells in Graves' hyperthyroidism and ophthalmopathy. Each CDR3 protein is one row after TCRdb ran MiXCR on the multiplex PCR reads. The sample records some 510,000 distinct CDR3 sequences, roughly 20% being singletons. Source material: blood. These receptor sequences come from a man aged 18 to 30 with Graves' hyperthyroidism. Each CDR3 is given with its conserved first and last residue. Each record gives: V gene, D gene, J gene, clone size, CDR3 DNA, CDR3 protein. The D gene is left open where the match is weak. Expanded clones are given a class, and other clones once, few, many or no size at all.

V gene: TRBV5-6
D gene: NA
J gene: TRBJ1-2
clone size: NA
CDR3 DNA: TGTGCCAGCAGCCCGCCTCTCCGCATCCTACCCTATGGCTACACCTTC
CDR3 protein: CASSPPLRILPYGYTF

V gene: TRBV30
D gene: NA
J gene: TRBJ1-1
clone size: NA
CDR3 DNA: TGTGCCTGGAGTGTAACTGGGACGGTGAACACTGAAGCTTTCTTT
CDR3 protein: CAWSVTGTVNTEAFF

V gene: TRBV18
D gene: NA
J gene: TRBJ1-3
clone size: NA
CDR3 DNA: TGTGCCAGCTCACGGGGGACTTTCGACTCTGGAAACACCATATATTTT
CDR3 protein: CASSRGTFDSGNTIYF

V gene: TRBV2
D gene: TRBD1
J gene: TRBJ1-6
clone size: many
CDR3 DNA: TGTGCCAGCGGACAGGAAGGACCCCTCCACTTT
CDR3 protein: CASGQEGPLHF

V gene: TRBV19
D gene: NA
J gene: TRBJ1-5
clone size: many
CDR3 DNA: TGTGCCAGTAGTACGGACATTGGGGCGGGAAGCAATCAGCCCCAGCATTTT
CDR3 protein: CASSTDIGAGSNQPQHF

V gene: TRBV28
D gene: NA
J gene: TRBJ1-1
clone size: many
CDR3 DNA: TGTGCCAGCAGTGACACCCGGGCAGAAGCTTTCTTT
CDR3 protein: CASSDTRAEAFF

V gene: TRBV19
D gene: NA
J gene: TRBJ1-2
clone size: many
CDR3 DNA: TGTGCCAGCCGGAGAGTCGGGCGTCATGGCTACACCTTC
CDR3 protein: CASRRVGRHGYTF

V gene: TRBV5-1
D gene: NA
J gene: TRBJ2-7
clone size: NA
CDR3 DNA: TGCGCTGGAGGGGTCGAGCAGTACTTC
CDR3 protein: CAGGVEQYF

V gene: TRBV15
D gene: NA
J gene: TRBJ1-2
clone size: many
CDR3 DNA: TGTGCCACCAGCAGACTACCGGGACGTGACTATGGCTACACCTTC
CDR3 protein: CATSRLPGRDYGYTF

V gene: TRBV12-3/TRBV12-4
D gene: NA
J gene: TRBJ1-1
clone size: NA
CDR3 DNA: TGTGCCAGCAGCCCCATTTGGGGGCCACACCCGAACACTGAAGCTTTCTTT
CDR3 protein: CASSPIWGPHPNTEAFF

V gene: TRBV2
D gene: TRBD2
J gene: TRBJ2-2
clone size: few
CDR3 DNA: TGTGCCAGCAGTGATTGCCCGGGACTAGCGGAATTCGGGGAGCTGTTTTTT
CDR3 protein: CASSDCPGLAEFGELFF

V gene: TRBV12-3/TRBV12-4
D gene: TRBD2
J gene: TRBJ2-2
clone size: many
CDR3 DNA: TGTGCCAGCAGTCTACCGGGACTAGAGGCCGGGGAGCTGTTTTTT
CDR3 protein: CASSLPGLEAGELFF

V gene: TRBV20-1
D gene: TRBD2
J gene: TRBJ2-7
clone size: NA
CDR3 DNA: TGCAGTGCTAGAGAAGGTCGGGGGGGCGACTCCTACGAGCAGTACTTC
CDR3 protein: CSAREGRGGDSYEQYF

V gene: TRBV2
D gene: NA
J gene: TRBJ2-7
clone size: NA
CDR3 DNA: TGTGCCAGCAAGGATTGGGACGGCAGCTCCTACGAGCAGTACTTC
CDR3 protein: CASKDWDGSSYEQYF

V gene: TRBV30
D gene: NA
J gene: TRBJ2-5
clone size: many
CDR3 DNA: TGTGCCTGGAGTTCGGGGGGCGCGGAGACCCAGTACTTC
CDR3 protein: CAWSSGGAETQYF

V gene: TRBV19
D gene: NA
J gene: TRBJ1-1
clone size: few
CDR3 DNA: TGTGCCAGTAGTATAGCGGCAACGAACACTGAAGCTTTCTTT
CDR3 protein: CASSIAATNTEAFF

V gene: TRBV12-3/TRBV12-4
D gene: TRBD1
J gene: TRBJ2-7
clone size: many
CDR3 DNA: TGTGCCAGCAGTCCGGACAGGGGGAGCTACGAGCAGTACTTC
CDR3 protein: CASSPDRGSYEQYF

V gene: TRBV5-1
D gene: TRBD1
J gene: TRBJ1-2
clone size: few
CDR3 DNA: TGCGCCAGCAGCCCGGGACAGGGGGCGATTTATGGCTACACCTTC
CDR3 protein: CASSPGQGAIYGYTF

V gene: TRBV20-1
D gene: NA
J gene: TRBJ1-3
clone size: many
CDR3 DNA: TGCAGTGCTAGGGAACTGATCTCTGGAAACACCATATATTTT
CDR3 protein: CSARELISGNTIYF

V gene: TRBV6-1
D gene: TRBD1
J gene: TRBJ1-2
clone size: many
CDR3 DNA: TGTGTCAGCGCGGAGGGACAGGGGCTCTATGGCTACACCTTC
CDR3 protein: CVSAEGQGLYGYTF

V gene: TRBV5-1
D gene: NA
J gene: TRBJ1-1
clone size: many
CDR3 DNA: TGCGCCAGCAGCCAAAGAGGGGTGAACACTGAAGCTTTCTTT
CDR3 protein: CASSQRGVNTEAFF

V gene: TRBV6-2/TRBV6-3
D gene: NA
J gene: TRBJ2-5
clone size: few
CDR3 DNA: TGTGCCAGCAGTTACTCGAAACAGTTTAAGGACTTC
CDR3 protein: CASSYSKQFKDF

V gene: TRBV10-3
D gene: NA
J gene: TRBJ1-5
clone size: many
CDR3 DNA: TGTGCCATCCTTGGACAGCCCCAGCATTTT
CDR3 protein: CAILGQPQHF

V gene: TRBV27
D gene: NA
J gene: TRBJ2-7
clone size: many
CDR3 DNA: TGTGCCAGCAGTGGCCTAGGGAGGAGCTCCTACGAGCAGTACTTC
CDR3 protein: CASSGLGRSSYEQYF

V gene: TRBV6-1
D gene: NA
J gene: TRBJ2-7
clone size: many
CDR3 DNA: TGTGCCAGCAAAAGTGGACAACCGAGCTCCTACGAGCAGTACTTC
CDR3 protein: CASKSGQPSSYEQYF

V gene: TRBV18
D gene: TRBD1
J gene: TRBJ1-2
clone size: NA
CDR3 DNA: TGTGCCAGCTCACCCCTGGGACAGGAAAACTATGGCTACACCTTC
CDR3 protein: CASSPLGQENYGYTF

V gene: TRBV29-1
D gene: NA
J gene: TRBJ1-2
clone size: many
CDR3 DNA: TGCAGCGTTGTTGGTGAGGGGGGAGGCTACACCTTC
CDR3 protein: CSVVGEGGGYTF

V gene: TRBV19
D gene: NA
J gene: TRBJ2-5
clone size: many
CDR3 DNA: TGTGCCAGTAGCCCGGGACTTCTGTACCAAGAGACCCAGTACTTC
CDR3 protein: CASSPGLLYQETQYF

V gene: TRBV28
D gene: TRBD1
J gene: TRBJ1-3
clone size: few
CDR3 DNA: TGTGCCAGCAGCCGGGGACAGGGCTTCTGGGAACACTCTGGAAACACCATATATTTT
CDR3 protein: CASSRGQGFWEHSGNTIYF

V gene: TRBV19
D gene: NA
J gene: TRBJ1-1
clone size: many
CDR3 DNA: TGTGCCAGTAGTATAATCGGAGCCATGAACACTGAAGCTTTCTTT
CDR3 protein: CASSIIGAMNTEAFF

V gene: TRBV6-5
D gene: TRBD1
J gene: TRBJ2-5
clone size: many
CDR3 DNA: TGTGCCAGCAGCAAGGACAGGTGGCAAGAGACCCAGTACTTC
CDR3 protein: CASSKDRWQETQYF

V gene: TRBV6-2/TRBV6-3
D gene: NA
J gene: TRBJ1-5
clone size: few
CDR3 DNA: TGTGCCAGCAACCTACAGGGTATCAGGCAGCCCCAGCATTTT
CDR3 protein: CASNLQGIRQPQHF

V gene: TRBV25-1
D gene: TRBD1
J gene: TRBJ1-1
clone size: many
CDR3 DNA: TGTGCCAGCAGTGACCACAGGGGGCCCACTGAAGCTTTCTTT
CDR3 protein: CASSDHRGPTEAFF

V gene: TRBV7-9
D gene: NA
J gene: TRBJ1-3
clone size: few
CDR3 DNA: TGTGCCAGCAGCTTACGACAGGATTCTGGAAACACCATATATTTT
CDR3 protein: CASSLRQDSGNTIYF

V gene: TRBV20-1
D gene: TRBD1
J gene: TRBJ2-7
clone size: few
CDR3 DNA: TGCAGTGCTACAACGACAGGGGTTGCACACGAGCAGTACTTC
CDR3 protein: CSATTTGVAHEQYF

V gene: TRBV10-3
D gene: NA
J gene: TRBJ2-7
clone size: many
CDR3 DNA: TGTGCCACCTCGGGACATTCTACGTGGGAGCAGTACTTC
CDR3 protein: CATSGHSTWEQYF

V gene: TRBV28
D gene: TRBD1
J gene: TRBJ1-1
clone size: many
CDR3 DNA: TGTGCCAGCAGAAATGTGGGGCAGGGGGTCACTGAAGCTTTCTTT
CDR3 protein: CASRNVGQGVTEAFF

V gene: TRBV19
D gene: NA
J gene: TRBJ1-6
clone size: NA
CDR3 DNA: TGTGCCAGTCGTCCGGCTCTTGTTTCACCCCTCCACTTT
CDR3 protein: CASRPALVSPLHF

V gene: TRBV10-3
D gene: NA
J gene: TRBJ2-7
clone size: NA
CDR3 DNA: TGTGCCATCAGCCACTCAGGGGGGTCCTACGAGCAGTACTTC
CDR3 protein: CAISHSGGSYEQYF

V gene: TRBV2
D gene: NA
J gene: TRBJ2-7
clone size: many
CDR3 DNA: TGTGCCATCAAAGGGAACCGAGCCTCCTACGAGCAGTACTTC
CDR3 protein: CAIKGNRASYEQYF

V gene: TRBV7-8
D gene: NA
J gene: TRBJ2-5
clone size: few
CDR3 DNA: TGTGCCAGCAGCTTAGTCCCCGATATCCTGGGGGAGACCCAGTACTTC
CDR3 protein: CASSLVPDILGETQYF

V gene: TRBV18
D gene: NA
J gene: TRBJ1-1
clone size: few
CDR3 DNA: TGTGCCAGCTCACCAGACGGACTCTCTGAAGCTTTCTTT
CDR3 protein: CASSPDGLSEAFF

V gene: TRBV25-1
D gene: NA
J gene: TRBJ2-5
clone size: few
CDR3 DNA: TGTGCCAGCTGTCCCCGGGACGGACAAGAGACCCAGTACTTC
CDR3 protein: CASCPRDGQETQYF

V gene: TRBV6-1
D gene: TRBD1
J gene: TRBJ1-1
clone size: many
CDR3 DNA: TGTGCCAGCACCCGGACAGGGCGAACTGAAGCTTTCTTT
CDR3 protein: CASTRTGRTEAFF

V gene: TRBV2
D gene: TRBD2
J gene: TRBJ2-5
clone size: many
CDR3 DNA: TGTGCCAGCAGTGGAAAGCGGGGGGCCCGACAAGAGACCCAGTACTTC
CDR3 protein: CASSGKRGARQETQYF

V gene: TRBV27
D gene: TRBD1
J gene: TRBJ1-2
clone size: NA
CDR3 DNA: TGTGCCAGCAAGGACAGGGGGGGAGGCTTAGGTGGCTACACCTTC
CDR3 protein: CASKDRGGGLGGYTF

V gene: TRBV11-2
D gene: NA
J gene: TRBJ2-7
clone size: NA
CDR3 DNA: TGTGCCAGCAGCTTAGATCGAGGCCCAGGGGCGTATACCTACGAGCAGTACTTC
CDR3 protein: CASSLDRGPGAYTYEQYF

V gene: TRBV19
D gene: TRBD1
J gene: TRBJ1-5
clone size: few
CDR3 DNA: TGTGCCAGTGCGGGACAGAACAATCAGCCCCAGCATTTT
CDR3 protein: CASAGQNNQPQHF

V gene: TRBV28
D gene: TRBD1
J gene: TRBJ2-7
clone size: NA
CDR3 DNA: TGTGCCAGCAGTTTGAGCGGGACAGGGGGCTTTTACGAGCAGTACTTC
CDR3 protein: CASSLSGTGGFYEQYF

V gene: TRBV7-9
D gene: NA
J gene: TRBJ2-7
clone size: many
CDR3 DNA: TGTGCCAGCAGCTCTGGTCCCTTTGTCCAGCAGTACTTC
CDR3 protein: CASSSGPFVQQYF

V gene: TRBV6-1
D gene: NA
J gene: TRBJ2-2
clone size: many
CDR3 DNA: TGTGCCAGCAGACAATACCCGAACACCGGGGAGCTGTTTTTT
CDR3 protein: CASRQYPNTGELFF

V gene: TRBV6-1
D gene: NA
J gene: TRBJ1-2
clone size: NA
CDR3 DNA: TGTGCCAGCAGTGAAGCAGGGGCGGTCTTCTATGGCTACACCTTC
CDR3 protein: CASSEAGAVFYGYTF

V gene: TRBV5-1
D gene: NA
J gene: TRBJ2-5
clone size: many
CDR3 DNA: TGCGCCAGCAGCCGGACAGAAGAGACCCAGTACTTC
CDR3 protein: CASSRTEETQYF

V gene: TRBV14
D gene: NA
J gene: TRBJ2-2
clone size: NA
CDR3 DNA: TGTGCCAGCAGCCTGGTGGGCAGGAACACCGGGGAGCTGTTTTTT
CDR3 protein: CASSLVGRNTGELFF

V gene: TRBV5-1
D gene: TRBD1
J gene: TRBJ1-2
clone size: many
CDR3 DNA: TGCGCCAGCAGCCCCGACAGGGGCTTGAATGGCTACACCTTC
CDR3 protein: CASSPDRGLNGYTF

V gene: TRBV14
D gene: TRBD2
J gene: TRBJ2-7
clone size: many
CDR3 DNA: TGTGCCAGCAGCCAACACCCGGGGGGCGAGCAGTACTTC
CDR3 protein: CASSQHPGGEQYF

V gene: TRBV29-1
D gene: TRBD1
J gene: TRBJ1-1
clone size: many
CDR3 DNA: TGCGTAATAGCGGGGACAGGGGAGACCGGGACTGAAGCTTTCTTT
CDR3 protein: CVIAGTGETGTEAFF

V gene: TRBV3-1
D gene: TRBD1
J gene: TRBJ1-1
clone size: many
CDR3 DNA: TGTGCCAGCGGCCAGGGGGCGCGGACTGAAGCTTTCTTT
CDR3 protein: CASGQGARTEAFF

V gene: TRBV2
D gene: NA
J gene: TRBJ2-7
clone size: many
CDR3 DNA: TGTGCCAGCAAAAAAAGGGTTTTAGGCTACGAGCAGTACTTC
CDR3 protein: CASKKRVLGYEQYF